The clone carrying this T cell receptor (beta chain) was recorded a few times. The data are from a study of cytomegalovirus exposure and HLA in healthy donors. This CDR3 contains 15 residues. Germline CDR1 reads SEHNR; CDR2 reads FQNEAQ (reference sequence). Trimming cost V 3 bases and J 4 bases; bases outside gene matches: 4. PCR was performed using 60 Vbeta and 13 Jbeta primers. Produced via immunoSEQ multiplex PCR; TCRdb's table is partial and in-frame only. This table has some 130,000 clones, 80% appearing once. Sequenced material: PBMCs. V is TRBV7-9 and J is TRBJ2-1, with TRBD2 matching over 9 bases. This receptor was obtained from a man aged 25-45 years in good health and CMV-seronegative. In DNA, the CDR3 is TGTGCCAGCAGCTTTCCTAGCGGGGTGTACAATGAGCAGTTCTTC. It specifies CASSFPSGVYNEQFF.